This T cell receptor (beta chain) emerged from a study of OX40 agonist ivuxolimab in advanced cancers. Across the study: Enrolled patients in dose escalation had cancers that were hepatocellular carcinoma, melanoma, renal cell or head and neck cancer. Broader study findings: With doses of 0.1 to 3.0 mg/kg, CD4+ and CD8+ blood T cells had undergone clonal expansion by week 6.

Data came from immunoSEQ multiplex PCR; TCRdb stores just in-frame clones and leaves some out. Of 20,000 to 25,000 clones listed, about 89% are singletons. On cycle 4 day 1 and cycle 7 day 1, as well as at baseline, blood was sampled. Regarding this clone: Antigen specificity is unknown.

The CDR3 is made up of 13 amino acids. Germline CDR1 MNHEY, CDR2 SMNVEV (reference sequence). V lost 7 bases and J 7 bases, leaving 14 bases between the germline ends. This receptor was identified in an adult with an advanced solid tumor such as melanoma, head and neck, liver or kidney cancer. The material sequenced was CD4+ or CD8+ T cells sorted from blood, taken in a trial of the OX40 agonist ivuxolimab. The rearrangement uses TRBV27 and TRBJ2-1; possibly TRBD1 or TRBD2 for D (5 bases each). The CDR3 region is CASKITWGNEQFF. CDR3 nucleotide sequence: TGTGCCAGCAAAATAACGTGGGGGAATGAGCAGTTCTTC.